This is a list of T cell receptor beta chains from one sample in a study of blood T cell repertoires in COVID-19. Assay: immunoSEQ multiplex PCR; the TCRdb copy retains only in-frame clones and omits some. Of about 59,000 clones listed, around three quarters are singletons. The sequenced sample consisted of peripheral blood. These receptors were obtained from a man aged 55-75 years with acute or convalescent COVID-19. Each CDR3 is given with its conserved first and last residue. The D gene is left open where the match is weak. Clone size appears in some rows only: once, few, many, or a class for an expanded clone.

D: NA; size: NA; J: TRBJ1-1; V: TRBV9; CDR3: CASSVGRGLNTEAFF; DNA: TGTGCCAGCAGCGTAGGGAGGGGACTGAACACTGAAGCTTTCTTT
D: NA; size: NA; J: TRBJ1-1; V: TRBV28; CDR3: CASRAWAGEEDEAFF; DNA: TGTGCCAGCAGGGCGTGGGCGGGGGAAGAGGATGAAGCTTTCTTT
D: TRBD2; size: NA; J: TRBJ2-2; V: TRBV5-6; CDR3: CASSPRGDNTGELFF; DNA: TGTGCCAGCAGCCCCCGGGGGGATAACACCGGGGAGCTGTTTTTT
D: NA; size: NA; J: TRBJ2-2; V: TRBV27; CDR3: CASHLRGGTGELFF; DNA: TGTGCCAGCCACCTCCGGGGTGGGACCGGGGAGCTGTTTTTT
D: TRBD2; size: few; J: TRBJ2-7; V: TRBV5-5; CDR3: CASTLVAGDYEQYF; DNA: TGTGCCAGCACCCTCGTAGCGGGTGATTACGAGCAGTACTTC
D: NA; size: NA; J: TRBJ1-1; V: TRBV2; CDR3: CASSLNTEAFF; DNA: TGTGCCAGCAGCCTAAACACTGAAGCTTTCTTT
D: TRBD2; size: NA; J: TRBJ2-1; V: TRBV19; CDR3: CASTTSGSPYNEQFF; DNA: TGTGCCAGCACAACTAGCGGGAGCCCCTACAATGAGCAGTTCTTC
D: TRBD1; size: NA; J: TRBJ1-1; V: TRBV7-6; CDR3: CASSRTGNTEAFF; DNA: TGTGCCAGCAGCCGGACAGGGAACACTGAAGCTTTCTTT
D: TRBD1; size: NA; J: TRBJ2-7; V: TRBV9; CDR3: CASSDGQGGEQYF; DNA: TGTGCCAGCAGCGACGGACAGGGGGGCGAGCAGTACTTC
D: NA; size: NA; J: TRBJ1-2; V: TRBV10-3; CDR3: CAISEMGSSYGYTF; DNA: TGTGCCATCAGTGAGATGGGGAGCAGCTATGGCTACACCTTC
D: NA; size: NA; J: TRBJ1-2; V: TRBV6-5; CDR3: CAVTGGYGYTF; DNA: TGTGCCGTTACCGGGGGCTATGGCTACACCTTC
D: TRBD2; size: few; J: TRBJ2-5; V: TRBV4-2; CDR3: CASSQADPSRGSGLQETQYF; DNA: TGTGCCAGCAGCCAAGCGGATCCGTCCCGGGGTAGCGGGCTACAAGAGACCCAGTACTTC
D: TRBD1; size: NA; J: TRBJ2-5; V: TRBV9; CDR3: CASSLWTGGSETQYF; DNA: TGTGCCAGCAGCTTATGGACAGGGGGCAGCGAGACCCAGTACTTC
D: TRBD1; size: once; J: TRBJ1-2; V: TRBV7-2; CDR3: CASRWTGTEGYTF; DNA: TGTGCCAGCAGATGGACAGGGACAGAAGGCTACACCTTC
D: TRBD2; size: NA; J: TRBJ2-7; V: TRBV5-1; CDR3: CASRRAGETSEQYF; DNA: TGCGCCAGCAGGAGAGCGGGAGAGACTAGCGAGCAGTACTTC
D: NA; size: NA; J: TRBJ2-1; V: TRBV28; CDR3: CASSSFVEQFF; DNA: TGTGCCAGCAGTTCCTTTGTTGAGCAGTTCTTC
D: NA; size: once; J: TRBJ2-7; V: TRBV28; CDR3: CASSSGLSYEQYF; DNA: TGTGCCAGCAGTTCGGGACTGAGCTACGAGCAGTACTTC
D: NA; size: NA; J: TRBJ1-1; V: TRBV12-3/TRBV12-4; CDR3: CASSWQMNTEAFF; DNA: TGTGCCAGCAGTTGGCAGATGAACACTGAAGCTTTCTTT
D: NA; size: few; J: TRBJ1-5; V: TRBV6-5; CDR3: CASSTVGGQPQHF; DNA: TGTGCCAGCAGTACAGTGGGGGGTCAGCCCCAGCATTTT
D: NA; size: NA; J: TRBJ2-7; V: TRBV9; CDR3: CASSVGAGFPLEQYF; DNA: TGTGCCAGCAGCGTAGGGGCGGGGTTCCCGCTCGAGCAGTACTTC
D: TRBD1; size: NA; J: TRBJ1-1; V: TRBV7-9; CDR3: CASSLVQGENEAFF; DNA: TGTGCCAGCAGCTTAGTACAGGGGGAAAATGAAGCTTTCTTT
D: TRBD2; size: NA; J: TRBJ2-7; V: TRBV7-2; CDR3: CASSLTSGRPSYEQYF; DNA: TGTGCCAGCAGCTTAACTAGCGGGAGGCCCTCCTACGAGCAGTACTTC
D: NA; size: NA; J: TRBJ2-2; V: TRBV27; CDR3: CASSLSPLNTGELFF; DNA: TGTGCCAGCAGTTTATCCCCGTTGAACACCGGGGAGCTGTTTTTT
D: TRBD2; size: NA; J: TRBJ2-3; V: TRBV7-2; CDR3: CASSLRSSGSNPDTQYF; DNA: TGTGCCAGCAGCTTAAGATCTAGCGGGAGTAATCCAGATACGCAGTATTTT
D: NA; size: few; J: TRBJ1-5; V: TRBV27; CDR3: CASSLWRGQPQHF; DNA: TGTGCCAGCAGTTTGTGGCGGGGTCAGCCCCAGCATTTT
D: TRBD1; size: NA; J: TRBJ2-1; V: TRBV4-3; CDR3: CASSQLGTGEENEQFF; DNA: TGCGCCAGCAGCCAACTCGGGACAGGGGAAGAGAATGAGCAGTTCTTC
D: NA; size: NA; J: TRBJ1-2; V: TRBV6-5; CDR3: CASSPSGEGRYYTF; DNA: TGTGCCAGCAGTCCCTCGGGGGAGGGAAGGTACTACACCTTC
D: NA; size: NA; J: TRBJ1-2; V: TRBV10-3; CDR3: CAISEVKGESSYGYTF; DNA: TGTGCCATCAGTGAAGTGAAGGGAGAAAGTAGCTATGGCTACACCTTC
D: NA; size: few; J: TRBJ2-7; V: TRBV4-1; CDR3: CASSQGLDPYEQYF; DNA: TGCGCCAGCAGCCAAGGGCTAGATCCTTACGAGCAGTACTTC
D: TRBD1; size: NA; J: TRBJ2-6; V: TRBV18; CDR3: CASSTRKGGYGANVLTF; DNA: TGTGCCAGCTCAACGAGGAAAGGGGGCTACGGGGCCAACGTCCTGACTTTC
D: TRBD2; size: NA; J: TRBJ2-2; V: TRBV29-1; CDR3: CSGGTGGGTGELFF; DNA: TGCAGCGGGGGGACCGGCGGGGGCACCGGGGAGCTGTTTTTT
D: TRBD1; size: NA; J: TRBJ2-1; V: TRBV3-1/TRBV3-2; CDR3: CASSLWTGGPYNEQFF; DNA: TGTGCCAGCAGCCTCTGGACAGGGGGGCCCTACAATGAGCAGTTCTTC
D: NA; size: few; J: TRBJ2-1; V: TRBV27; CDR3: CASSRRQRSYNEQFF; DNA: TGTGCCAGCAGCCGTAGACAGCGCTCCTACAATGAGCAGTTCTTC
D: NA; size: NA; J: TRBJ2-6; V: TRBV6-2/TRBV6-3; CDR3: CASSYEGVYIPSSGANVLTF; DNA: TGTGCCAGCAGTTACGAGGGGGTCTATATACCTTCCTCTGGGGCCAACGTCCTGACTTTC
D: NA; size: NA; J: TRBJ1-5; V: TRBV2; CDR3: CASSGQSNQPQHF; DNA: TGTGCCAGCTCTGGACAAAGCAATCAGCCCCAGCATTTT
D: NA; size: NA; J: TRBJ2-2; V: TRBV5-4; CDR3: CASSFRRDANTGELFF; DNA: TGTGCCAGCAGCTTCCGGCGGGATGCGAACACCGGGGAGCTGTTTTTT
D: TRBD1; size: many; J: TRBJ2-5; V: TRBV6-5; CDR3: CASSIQGRETQYF; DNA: TGTGCCAGCAGTATACAGGGGCGGGAGACCCAGTACTTC
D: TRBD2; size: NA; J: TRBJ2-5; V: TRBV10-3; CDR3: CAISESGGAQETQYF; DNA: TGTGCCATCAGTGAGTCCGGGGGGGCCCAAGAGACCCAGTACTTC
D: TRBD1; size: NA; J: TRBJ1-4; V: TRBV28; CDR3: CASRPGGQSDEKLFF; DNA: TGTGCCAGCAGGCCTGGGGGACAGTCCGATGAAAAACTGTTTTTT
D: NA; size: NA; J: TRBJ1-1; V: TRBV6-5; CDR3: CASRRLRLDTEAFF; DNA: TGTGCCAGCAGGAGGTTGCGGTTAGACACTGAAGCTTTCTTT
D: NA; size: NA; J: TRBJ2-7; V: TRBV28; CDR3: CASTPGSLYEQYF; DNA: TGTGCCAGCACCCCTGGTAGTCTCTACGAGCAGTACTTC
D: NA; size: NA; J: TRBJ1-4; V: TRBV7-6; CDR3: CASSFGEKLFF; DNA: TGTGCCAGCAGCTTCGGGGAAAAACTGTTTTTT
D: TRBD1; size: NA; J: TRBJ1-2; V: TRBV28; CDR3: CASSNGTGVIRGYGYTF; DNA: TGTGCCAGCAGCAATGGGACAGGGGTAATAAGGGGCTATGGCTACACCTTC
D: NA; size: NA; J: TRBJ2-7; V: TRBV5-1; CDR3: CASSFQGNSYYEQYF; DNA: TGCGCCAGCAGCTTCCAGGGGAACTCTTACTACGAGCAGTACTTC
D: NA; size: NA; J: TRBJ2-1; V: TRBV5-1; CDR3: CASSALAPSYNEQFF; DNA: TGCGCCAGCAGCGCACTAGCCCCTTCCTACAATGAGCAGTTCTTC
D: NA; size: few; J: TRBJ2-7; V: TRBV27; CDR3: CASSPSREEYEQYF; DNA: TGTGCCAGCAGCCCCTCCAGGGAGGAGTACGAGCAGTACTTC
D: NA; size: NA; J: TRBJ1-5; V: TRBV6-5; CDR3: CASTVGGSGQPQHF; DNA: TGTGCCAGCACAGTGGGGGGGTCTGGGCAGCCCCAGCATTTT
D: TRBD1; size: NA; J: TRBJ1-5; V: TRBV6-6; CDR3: CASSQDRADSNQPQHF; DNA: TGTGCCAGCAGCCAGGACAGGGCAGATAGCAATCAGCCCCAGCATTTT
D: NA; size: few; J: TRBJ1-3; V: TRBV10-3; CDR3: CAMAAGHQGNTIYF; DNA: TGTGCCATGGCGGCGGGCCACCAGGGAAACACCATATATTTT
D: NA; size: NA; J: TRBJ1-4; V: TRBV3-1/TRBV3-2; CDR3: CASSPGPTEEKLFF; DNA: TGTGCCAGCAGCCCGGGTCCGACAGAGGAAAAACTGTTTTTT
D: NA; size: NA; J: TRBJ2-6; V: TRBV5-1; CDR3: CASSLAQYSGANVLTF; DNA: TGCGCCAGCAGCTTGGCCCAGTACTCTGGGGCCAACGTCCTGACTTTC
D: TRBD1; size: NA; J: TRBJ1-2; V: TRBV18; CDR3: CASSPIRDSQTYTF; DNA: TGTGCCAGCTCACCGATCCGGGACAGTCAAACCTACACCTTC
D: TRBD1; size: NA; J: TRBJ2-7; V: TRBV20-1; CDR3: CSAIDRGQYF; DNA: TGCAGTGCTATCGACAGGGGGCAGTACTTC
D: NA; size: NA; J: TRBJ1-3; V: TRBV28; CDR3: CASTHLNPSSGNTIYF; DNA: TGTGCCAGCACTCACCTAAACCCGAGCTCTGGAAACACCATATATTTT
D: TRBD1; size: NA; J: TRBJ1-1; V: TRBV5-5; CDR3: CASSPVPGQVLNTEAFF; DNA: TGTGCCAGCAGCCCAGTCCCGGGACAGGTTTTGAACACTGAAGCTTTCTTT
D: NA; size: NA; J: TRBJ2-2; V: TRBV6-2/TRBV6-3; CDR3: CASSYFPNLGTRPQGELFF; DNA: TGTGCCAGCAGTTACTTTCCCAATCTCGGGACTCGTCCGCAAGGGGAGCTGTTTTTT
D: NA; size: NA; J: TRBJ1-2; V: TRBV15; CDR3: CATSRDEGVSYGYTF; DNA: TGTGCCACCAGCAGAGATGAAGGGGTTAGCTATGGCTACACCTTC